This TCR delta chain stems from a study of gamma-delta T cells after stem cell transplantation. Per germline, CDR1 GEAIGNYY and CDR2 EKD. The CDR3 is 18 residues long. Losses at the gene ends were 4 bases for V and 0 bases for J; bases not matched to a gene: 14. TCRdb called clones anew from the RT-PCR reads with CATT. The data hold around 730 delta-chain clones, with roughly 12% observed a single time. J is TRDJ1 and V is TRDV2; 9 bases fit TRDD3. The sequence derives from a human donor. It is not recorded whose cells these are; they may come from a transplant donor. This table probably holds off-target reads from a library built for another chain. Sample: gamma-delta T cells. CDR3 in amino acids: CACEALRVGDKYTDKLIF. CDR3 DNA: TGTGCCTGTGAAGCCCTCAGAGTGGGGGATAAATACACCGATAAACTCATCTTT.